This TCR beta chain appears in the sequencing data of a study of blood T cell repertoires in COVID-19. Study-wide background: Material from acute and convalescent COVID-19 was sourced from the United States, Italy and Spain. Sample material is recorded as cDNA or gDNA derived from T cells, B-cell-depleted T cells, or PBMCs.

It was during active infection that Seattle patients were enrolled and then longitudinally followed. Source study methods: Nucleated cell counts were estimated from reference gene primer amplification. Only in-frame clones appear in the TCRdb table, and some are missing; sequencing was by immunoSEQ multiplex PCR. The V and J calls and clone size come from that table; D and trimming were worked out from the DNA. The repertoire holds under 110,000 clones, with around 78% as singletons. CDR3 length: 16 residues. After removal of 2 bases from V and 5 bases from J, the junction contained 9 bases not matched to a gene. The germline CDR1 and CDR2 sequences are SEHNR and FQNEAQ (reference sequence).

This TCR derives from a man aged 80 or over with COVID-19, enrolled during active disease. The sequenced material came from peripheral blood. The V and J genes are TRBV7-9 and TRBJ2-5; the match to TRBD2 covers 9 bases. CDR3 in DNA: TGTGCCAGCAGCTTACGCGGCGCGGGAGGGCTGGAGACCCAGTACTTC. The encoded protein is CASSLRGAGGLETQYF. Full variable domain (rest looked up from reference TRBV7-9 and TRBJ2-5): DTGVSQNPRHKITKRGQNVTFRCDPISEHNRLYWYRQTLGQGPEFLTYFQNEAQLEKSRLLSDRFSAERPKGSFSTLEIQRTEQGDSAMYLCASSLRGAGGLETQYFGPGTRLLVL.